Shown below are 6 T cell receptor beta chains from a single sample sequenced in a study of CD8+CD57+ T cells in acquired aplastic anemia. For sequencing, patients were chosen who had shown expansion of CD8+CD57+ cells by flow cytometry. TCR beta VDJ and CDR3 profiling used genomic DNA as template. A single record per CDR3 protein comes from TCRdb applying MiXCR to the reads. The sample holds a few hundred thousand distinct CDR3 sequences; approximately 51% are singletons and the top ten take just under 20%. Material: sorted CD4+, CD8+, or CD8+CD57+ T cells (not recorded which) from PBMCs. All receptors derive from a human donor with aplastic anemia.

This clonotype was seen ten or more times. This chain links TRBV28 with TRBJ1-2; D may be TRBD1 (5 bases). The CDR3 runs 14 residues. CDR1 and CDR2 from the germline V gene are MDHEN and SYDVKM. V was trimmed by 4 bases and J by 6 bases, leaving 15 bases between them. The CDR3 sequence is CASSWRGIPNGYTF. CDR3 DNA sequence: TGTGCCAGCAGTTGGAGGGGAATCCCTAATGGCTACACCTTC.

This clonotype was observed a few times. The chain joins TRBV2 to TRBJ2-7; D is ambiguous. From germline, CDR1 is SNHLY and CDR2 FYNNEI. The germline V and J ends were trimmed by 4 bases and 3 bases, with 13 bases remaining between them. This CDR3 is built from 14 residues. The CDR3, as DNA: TGTGCCAGCAGTGTACCGAACGTATTCTACGAGCAGTACTTC. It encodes CASSVPNVFYEQYF.

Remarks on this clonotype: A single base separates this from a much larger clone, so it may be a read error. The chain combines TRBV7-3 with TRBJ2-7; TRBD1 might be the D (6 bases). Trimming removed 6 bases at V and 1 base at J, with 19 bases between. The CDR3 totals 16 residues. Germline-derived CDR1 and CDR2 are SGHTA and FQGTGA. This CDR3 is CASSYSRRGTSYEQYF. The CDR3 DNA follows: TGTGCCAGCAGTTACTCGCGCAGGGGAACTTCCTACGAGCAGTACTTC.

The CDR3 here is CATTFPGQGYVEQYF. The CDR3 DNA reads as TGTGCCACCACTTTTCCGGGACAGGGGTATGTCGAGCAGTACTTC. The chain has TRBV19 and TRBJ2-7; TRBD1 matches 10 bases. The germline CDR1 and CDR2 sequences are LNHDA and SQIVND (reference sequence). This CDR3 has 15 amino acids. V trimming: 10 bases; J trimming: 6 bases; junction bases outside the gene matches: 15.

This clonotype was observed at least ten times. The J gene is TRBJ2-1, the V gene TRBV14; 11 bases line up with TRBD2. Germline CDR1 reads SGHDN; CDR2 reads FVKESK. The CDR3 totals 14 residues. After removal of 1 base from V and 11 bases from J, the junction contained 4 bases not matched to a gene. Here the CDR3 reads CASSQVAGGPQQFF. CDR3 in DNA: TGTGCCAGCAGCCAAGTAGCGGGGGGGCCGCAGCAGTTCTTC.

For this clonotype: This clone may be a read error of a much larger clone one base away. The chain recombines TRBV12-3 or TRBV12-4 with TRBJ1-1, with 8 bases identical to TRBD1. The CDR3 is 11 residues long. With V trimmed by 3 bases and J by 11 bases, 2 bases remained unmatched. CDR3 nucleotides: TGTGCCAGCAGTTTGGGGACAGGCGCTTTCTTT. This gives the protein CASSLGTGAFF.